A single sample is the source of the 24 T cell receptor beta chains below, sequenced in a study of T cell responses to AZD1222 COVID-19 vaccine. Generated by immunoSEQ multiplex PCR, the TCRdb table keeps only in-frame clones and is missing some. Of 97,000 or so clones in the sample, approximately 93% were seen once. The source material was peripheral blood, sampled 28 days after the second AZD1222 dose. The receptors originated from an adult who received the AZD1222 COVID-19 vaccine.

V is TRBV5-6 and J is TRBJ1-3; TRBD1 matches at 8 bases. Germline trimming cut 2 bases from V and 2 bases from J; bases unmatched to any gene: 3. The length of the CDR3 is 15 residues. Germline CDR1 and CDR2: SGHDT and YYEEEE. CDR3 coding DNA: TGTGCCAGCAGCTTAGCAGGGGGCACTGGAAACACCATATATTTT. Its translation: CASSLAGGTGNTIYF.

V usage is TRBV30 and J usage is TRBJ2-7, with a weak D call TRBD2 (6 bases). Trimming shortened V by 4 bases and J by 7 bases, and 26 bases separated the two germline ends. The V gene's germline CDR1 is GTSNPN and CDR2 SVGIG (reference sequence). The CDR3 sequence is 16 residues long. This CDR3 reads CAWTLHPGDMAREQYF. CDR3 DNA: TGTGCCTGGACCCTACACCCGGGGGATATGGCAAGGGAGCAGTACTTC. The entire variable domain, with the rest obtained from reference TRBV30 and TRBJ2-7, is as follows: SQTIHQWPATLVQPVGSPLSLECTVEGTSNPNLYWYRQAAGRGLQLLFYSVGIGQISSEVPQNLSASRPQDRQFILSSKKLLLSDSGFYLCAWTLHPGDMAREQYFGPGTRLTVT.

J is TRBJ2-1 and V is TRBV6-2 or TRBV6-3; 7 nucleotides agree with TRBD2. Germline V gene lookup returns CDR1 MNHEY and CDR2 SVGEGT. V lost 3 bases, J lost 4 bases, and 12 bases stayed unmatched. CDR3 size: 17 residues. CDR3 nucleotide sequence: TGTGCCAGCAGTTATTCCCCCTCTAGCGGCCTTTACAATGAGCAGTTCTTC. Its protein product is CASSYSPSSGLYNEQFF.

The sample holds one count of this clone. The V and J genes are TRBV7-9 and TRBJ1-1; tentative D call: TRBD1 (6 bases). The CDR3 contains 16 residues. V was trimmed by 2 bases and J by 1 base, leaving 14 bases between them. Germline V gene sequence: CDR1 SEHNR, CDR2 FQNEAQ (reference sequence). The CDR3: CASSLRMGATNTEAFF. Written as DNA, the CDR3 is TGTGCCAGCAGCTTACGTATGGGGGCCACGAACACTGAAGCTTTCTTT.

The chain has TRBV18 and TRBJ2-2; D is ambiguous. CDR1 and CDR2 from the germline V gene are KGHSH and LQKENI. The ends were cut back, 2 bases at V and 0 bases at J, with 4 bases in the middle. The CDR3 sequence is 14 residues long. CDR3 sequence reads: CASSPRTNTGELFF. The CDR3 DNA sequence: TGTGCCAGCTCACCAAGAACGAACACCGGGGAGCTGTTTTTT.

The CDR3 region is CASSLRQGARDGYTF. CDR3 coding DNA: TGTGCCAGCAGCTTGCGACAGGGGGCGCGAGATGGCTACACCTTC. The rearrangement uses TRBV5-4 and TRBJ1-2; 10 positions agree with TRBD1. V shed 1 base and J 6 bases; nucleotides not matched to a gene: 6. CDR1 and CDR2 (germline): SGHNT, YYREEE (reference sequence). This CDR3 contains 15 residues.

The genes are TRBV7-2 and TRBJ1-4, with D possibly matching TRBD1 (5 bases). The CDR3 extends over 14 amino acids. The V gene lost 1 base and the J gene lost 12 bases, with 15 bases spanning the gap. Germline CDR1 and CDR2: SGHTA and FQGNSA. CDR3 DNA sequence: TGTGCCAGCAGCTTAGTCTTGGGGGGTGAGGAACTGTTTTTT. This translates into CASSLVLGGEELFF.

CDR3 region: CATSDFPSQNTGELFF. Written as DNA, the CDR3 is TGTGCCACCAGTGATTTCCCTTCACAGAACACCGGGGAGCTGTTTTTT. This chain links TRBV24-1 with TRBJ2-2; D uncertain. The CDR3 is made up of 16 amino acids. V gave up 1 base and J gave up 1 base, with 9 bases separating them. Germline CDR1 KGHDR, CDR2 SFDVKD.

This sequence joins TRBV6-2 or TRBV6-3 and TRBJ2-1, with 8 bases identical to TRBD2. The junction had 10 bases not matched to a gene; V was cut back by 2 bases and J by 4 bases. The CDR3 length is 17 residues. Germline assignment: CDR1 MNHEY and CDR2 SVGEGT. The DNA for the CDR3 is TGTGCCAGCAGTTACCCCCAACTAGCGGCCATTTACAATGAGCAGTTCTTC. Amino acid sequence: CASSYPQLAAIYNEQFF.

This clone was counted once. The V call is TRBV6-5, the J call TRBJ2-7; D may correspond to TRBD1 or TRBD2 (5 bases each). V lost 4 bases to trimming and J lost 2 bases, with 15 bases between them. CDR1 is MNHEY and CDR2 is SVGAGI in the germline V gene. The CDR3 totals 15 residues. DNA of the CDR3: TGTGCCAGCAGTTCTCCCGGGACCAATCCCTACGAGCAGTACTTC. Its translation is CASSSPGTNPYEQYF.

This chain links TRBV28 with TRBJ1-2; 9 bases are a match to TRBD1. The ends lost 4 bases at V and 1 base at J; junction bases unmatched: 7. CDR1 is MDHEN and CDR2 is SYDVKM in the germline V gene. The CDR3 runs to 16 residues. The CDR3 bases are TGTGCCAGCAGTTCCATACAGGGGGCGTTTAACTATGGCTACACCTTC. Amino acid sequence: CASSSIQGAFNYGYTF.

The chain has TRBV6-2 or TRBV6-3 and TRBJ1-5; D uncertain. The CDR3 covers 14 residues. Trimming removed 2 bases from V and 10 bases from J, with 15 bases in between. Per germline, CDR1 MNHEY and CDR2 SVGEGT. The chain's CDR3 is CASSYPNSALPQHF. The CDR3 coding sequence is TGTGCCAGCAGTTACCCGAACTCGGCTCTACCCCAGCATTTT.

A few counts support this clone. The chain is built from TRBV28 and TRBJ1-6; tentatively, D is TRBD1 (5 bases). Germline V gives CDR1 MDHEN, CDR2 SYDVKM. The ends were cut back, 6 bases at V and 0 bases at J, with 6 bases in the middle. The CDR3 has 14 residues. CDR3 sequence reads: CASRDSSYNSPLHF. CDR3 nucleotide sequence: TGTGCCAGCAGAGACAGCTCCTATAATTCACCCCTCCACTTT. The full variable domain, in which reference TRBV28 and TRBJ1-6 provide the parts outside the CDR3, is DVKVTQSSRYLVKRTGEKVFLECVQDMDHENMFWYRQDPGLGLRLIYFSYDVKMKEKGDIPEGYSVSREKKERFSLILESASTNQTSMYLCASRDSSYNSPLHFGNGTRLTVT.

This clone was seen once. The chain links TRBV30 to TRBJ1-1; unclear D gene. This CDR3 is 13 amino acids long. Germline assignment: CDR1 GTSNPN and CDR2 SVGIG (reference sequence). Deletions cut 3 bases from V and 5 bases from J, with 13 bases between. The CDR3 spells CAWSLGSSTEAFF. The CDR3 DNA is TGTGCCTGGAGCCTCGGGTCTTCAACTGAAGCTTTCTTT.

The V call is TRBV27, the J call TRBJ1-6; D is unresolved. The CDR3 runs to 13 residues. The germline CDR1 and CDR2 sequences are MNHEY and SMNVEV (reference sequence). Trimming shortened V by 3 bases and J by 10 bases, and 10 bases separated the two germline ends. CDR3 DNA: TGTGCCAGCAGTTTCGGAGTCGAATCACCCCTCCACTTT. This translates into CASSFGVESPLHF.

The V gene is TRBV2, the J gene TRBJ1-2; D gene uncertain. Germline CDR1 SNHLY, CDR2 FYNNEI. CDR3 length: 11 residues. Trimming removed 5 bases from V and 7 bases from J, with 8 bases in between. CDR3: CASSPARGYTF. CDR3 coding DNA: TGTGCCAGCAGTCCGGCCCGTGGCTACACCTTC.

This chain connects TRBV10-2 to TRBJ2-1; the match to TRBD1 covers 8 bases. With 6 bases clipped from V and 1 base from J, the junction kept 2 bases outside the gene matches. Germline V CDR1 and CDR2: WSHSY, SAAADI. This CDR3 is 14 amino acids long. In nucleotides, the CDR3 is TGCGCCAGCAGGGACAGGGCTTCCTACAATGAGCAGTTCTTC. Protein product: CASRDRASYNEQFF.

The rearrangement uses TRBV7-2 and TRBJ2-3; D gene unclear. This CDR3 contains 15 residues. Germline V gene sequence: CDR1 SGHTA, CDR2 FQGNSA. Trimming cost V 1 base and J 6 bases, with 14 bases left between them. For the CDR3, the DNA is TGTGCCAGCAGCTTAGTTTGGTCGGAATCGGATACGCAGTATTTT. This gives the protein CASSLVWSESDTQYF.

The V call is TRBV30, the J call TRBJ2-2; D is unclear. Trimming cost V 0 bases and J 7 bases, with 12 bases left between them. Germline V gene data show CDR1 as GTSNPN and CDR2 as SVGIG (reference sequence). The CDR3 extends over 14 amino acids. CDR3 in amino acids: CAWSVPQSNGELFF. Written as DNA, the CDR3 is TGTGCCTGGAGTGTACCCCAGTCGAACGGGGAGCTGTTTTTT.

V and J are TRBV5-1 and TRBJ2-1; TRBD2 matches 14 bases. This CDR3 comprises 17 residues. Trimming took 4 bases from V and 2 from J; bases not matched to a gene: 5. Germline V gene data show CDR1 as SGHRS and CDR2 as YFSETQ. The CDR3 DNA reads as TGCGCCAGCAGCGTGACTAGCGGGAGGGCCGCCTACAATGAGCAGTTCTTC. It translates to CASSVTSGRAAYNEQFF. The full variable domain, with the rest looked up from reference TRBV5-1 and TRBJ2-1, is KAGVTQTPRYLIKTRGQQVTLSCSPISGHRSVSWYQQTPGQGLQFLFEYFSETQRNKGNFPGRFSGRQFSNSRSEMNVSTLELGDSALYLCASSVTSGRAAYNEQFFGPGTRLTVL.

CDR3 DNA sequence: TGTGCCAGCAGCCAACTGGGGCGATCCCCTGGAAACACCATATATTTT. Translating it yields CASSQLGRSPGNTIYF. V is TRBV14 and J is TRBJ1-3; maybe TRBD1 (5 bases). Germline V gene lookup returns CDR1 SGHDN and CDR2 FVKESK. Deletions cut 2 bases from V and 2 bases from J, with 13 bases between. The CDR3 is 16 residues long.

This chain connects TRBV14 to TRBJ1-2; D might be TRBD1 (5 bases). Germline V CDR1 and CDR2: SGHDN, FVKESK. Deletions cut 4 bases from V and 7 bases from J, with 19 bases between. The CDR3 totals 15 residues. Here the CDR3 reads CASSPTGLPRAGYTF. Written as DNA, the CDR3 is TGTGCCAGCAGCCCCACGGGACTCCCAAGGGCTGGCTACACCTTC.

The rearrangement uses TRBV30 and TRBJ2-7; either TRBD1 or TRBD2 may supply D (7 bases each). Germline V gene data show CDR1 as GTSNPN and CDR2 as SVGIG (reference sequence). The V and J ends lost 5 bases and 9 bases respectively, with 23 bases between them. CDR3 size: 14 residues. The CDR3 here is CAWQNPGTAGLQYF. CDR3 nucleotide sequence: TGTGCCTGGCAAAACCCCGGGACAGCGGGGCTGCAGTACTTC.

This chain links TRBV19 with TRBJ2-1, with unresolved D. The CDR3 covers 14 residues. The germline gives CDR1 LNHDA, CDR2 SQIVND (reference sequence). Trimming took off 3 bases at V and 1 base at J, with 7 bases between the two ends. The CDR3, as DNA: TGTGCCAGTAGTATGATAGGGTCCTACAATGAGCAGTTCTTC. Translation: CASSMIGSYNEQFF.